This T cell receptor (beta chain) was profiled in a study of OX40 agonist ivuxolimab in advanced cancers. Germline CDR1 is SGDLS and CDR2 is YYNGEE. The CDR3 has 17 amino acids. Losses at the gene ends were 2 bases for V and 0 bases for J; bases not matched to a gene: 5. Libraries were prepared by immunoSEQ multiplex PCR; TCRdb keeps only in-frame clonotypes and omits some of them. Altogether about 60,000 clones are present, about 85% being singletons, with the ten largest covering more than 3%. Autoimmune disease history or systemic immunosuppression disqualified patients. The sample consisted of CD4+ or CD8+ T cells sorted from blood, taken in a trial of the OX40 agonist ivuxolimab. The chain couples TRBV9 to TRBJ2-1; TRBD2 matches 10 bases. This sequence originates from an adult with an advanced solid tumor such as melanoma, head and neck, liver or kidney cancer. DNA for the CDR3: TGTGCCAGCAGCGTCGGGACTAGCGTGAGCTCCTACAATGAGCAGTTCTTC. Amino acids: CASSVGTSVSSYNEQFF.